Sequencing of this TCR beta chain was carried out in a study of beta chain features in type 1 diabetes. As for the study in general: All of the samples together had 107,917,701 sorted cells examined.

The CDR3 has 12 residues. The whole isolated RNA underwent reverse transcription, so sequencing captured expressed TCRB transcripts. Generated by immunoSEQ multiplex PCR, the TCRdb table keeps only in-frame clones and is missing some. The table includes about 180,000 clones, roughly 8% detected once. The study, taken as a whole, reports: Researchers reported that naive, central memory and Treg TCRB repertoires appeared more similar in patients than in healthy donors. Cells expressing TCR highly could be over-represented by cDNA sequencing. In every one of the four CD4+ subsets, TCRB CDR3s were moderately but significantly shorter in Type 1 diabetes patients. VDJ junctions in type 1 diabetes patients carried more deletions and fewer insertions.

Note on this clone: Its antigen remains unidentified.

The specimen was central memory CD4+ T cells from blood. The TCR sequence derives from a man younger than 35 with type 1 diabetes. The chain recombines TRBV21-1 with TRBJ2-3; TRBD1 reflects the table's D call only, with no check against the DNA. TRBV21-1 is flagged as a pseudogene. In nucleotides, the CDR3 is TGTGCCAGCAGCAAAGACCAGGATGGGCAGTATTTT. It encodes CASSKDQDGQYF.